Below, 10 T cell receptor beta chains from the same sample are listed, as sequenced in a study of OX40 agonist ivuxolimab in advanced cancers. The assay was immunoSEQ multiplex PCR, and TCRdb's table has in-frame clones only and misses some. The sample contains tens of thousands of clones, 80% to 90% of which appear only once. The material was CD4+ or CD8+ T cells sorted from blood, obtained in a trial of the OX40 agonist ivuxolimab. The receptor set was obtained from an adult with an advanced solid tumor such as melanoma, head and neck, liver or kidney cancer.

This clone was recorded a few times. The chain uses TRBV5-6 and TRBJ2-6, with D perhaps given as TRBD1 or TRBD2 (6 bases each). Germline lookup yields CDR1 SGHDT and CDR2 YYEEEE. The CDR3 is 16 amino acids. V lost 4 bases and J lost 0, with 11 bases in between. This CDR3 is CASSPGGSSGANVLTF. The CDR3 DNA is TGTGCCAGCAGCCCCGGGGGCAGCTCTGGGGCCAACGTCCTGACTTTC. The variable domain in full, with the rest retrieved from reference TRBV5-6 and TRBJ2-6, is DAGVTQSPTHLIKTRGQQVTLRCSPKSGHDTVSWYQQALGQGPQFIFQYYEEEERQRGNFPDRFSGHQFPNYSSELNVNALLLGDSALYLCASSPGGSSGANVLTFGAGSRLTVL.

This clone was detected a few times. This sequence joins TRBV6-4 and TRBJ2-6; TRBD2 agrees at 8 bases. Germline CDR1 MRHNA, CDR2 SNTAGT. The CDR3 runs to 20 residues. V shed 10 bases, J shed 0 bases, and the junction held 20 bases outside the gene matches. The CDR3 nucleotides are TGTGCCAACCCAGGACGGAGGACTAGCTCTAGGAACTCTGGGGCCAACGTCCTGACTTTC. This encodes CANPGRRTSSRNSGANVLTF.

CDR3 region: CASSLAAGNTYEQYF. CDR3 DNA sequence: TGTGCCAGCAGTTTAGCGGCAGGGAACACCTACGAGCAGTACTTC. V is TRBV28 and J is TRBJ2-7; TRBD1 is a possible D gene (5 bases). Germline CDR1 reads MDHEN; CDR2 reads SYDVKM. V lost 2 bases to trimming and J lost 2 bases, with 13 bases between them. The CDR3 has 15 amino acids.

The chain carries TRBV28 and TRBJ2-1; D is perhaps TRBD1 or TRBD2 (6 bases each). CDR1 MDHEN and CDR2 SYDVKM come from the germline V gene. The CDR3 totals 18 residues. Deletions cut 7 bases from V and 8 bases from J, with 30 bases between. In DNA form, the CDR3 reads TGTGCCAGCAACCATCTGGGGCGCATGGGCGAGGGGGGCCATGAGCAGTTCTTC. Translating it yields CASNHLGRMGEGGHEQFF.

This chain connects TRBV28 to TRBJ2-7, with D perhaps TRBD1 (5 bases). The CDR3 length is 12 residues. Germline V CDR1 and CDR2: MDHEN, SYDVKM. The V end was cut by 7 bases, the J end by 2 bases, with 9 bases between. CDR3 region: CASTQGTYEQYF. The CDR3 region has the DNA TGTGCCAGCACGCAGGGCACCTACGAGCAGTACTTC.

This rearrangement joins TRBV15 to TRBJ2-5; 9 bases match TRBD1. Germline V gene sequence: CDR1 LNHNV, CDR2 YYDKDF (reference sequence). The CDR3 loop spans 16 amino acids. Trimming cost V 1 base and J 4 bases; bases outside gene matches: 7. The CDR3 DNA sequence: TGTGCCACCAGCAGAGTTGGGACAGGGTCCCGAGAGACCCAGTACTTC. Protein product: CATSRVGTGSRETQYF.

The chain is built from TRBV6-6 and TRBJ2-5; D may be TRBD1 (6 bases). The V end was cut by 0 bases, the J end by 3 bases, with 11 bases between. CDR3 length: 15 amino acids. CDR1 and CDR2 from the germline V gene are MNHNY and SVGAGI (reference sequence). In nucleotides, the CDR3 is TGTGCCAGCAGTTACTCAGGAACAGGGAAAGAGACCCAGTACTTC. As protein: CASSYSGTGKETQYF.

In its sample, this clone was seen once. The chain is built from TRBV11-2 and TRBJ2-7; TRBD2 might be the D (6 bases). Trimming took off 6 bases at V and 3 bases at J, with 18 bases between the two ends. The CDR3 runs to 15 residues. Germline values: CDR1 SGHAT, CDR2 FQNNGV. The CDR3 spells CASSWDRRGIYEQYF. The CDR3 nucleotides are TGTGCCAGCAGTTGGGACCGGAGGGGCATCTACGAGCAGTACTTC.

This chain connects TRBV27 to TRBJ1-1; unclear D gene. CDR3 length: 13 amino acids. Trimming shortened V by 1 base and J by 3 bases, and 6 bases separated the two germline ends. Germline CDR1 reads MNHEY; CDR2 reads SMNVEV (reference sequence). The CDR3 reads CASSLFGYTEAFF. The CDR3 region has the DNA TGTGCCAGCAGTTTATTCGGCTACACTGAAGCTTTCTTT.

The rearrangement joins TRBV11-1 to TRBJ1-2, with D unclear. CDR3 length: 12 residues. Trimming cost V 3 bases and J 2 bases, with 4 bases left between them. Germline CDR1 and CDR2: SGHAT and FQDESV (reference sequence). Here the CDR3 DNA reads TGTGCCAGCAGCTTCGGAAACTATGGCTACACCTTC. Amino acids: CASSFGNYGYTF.